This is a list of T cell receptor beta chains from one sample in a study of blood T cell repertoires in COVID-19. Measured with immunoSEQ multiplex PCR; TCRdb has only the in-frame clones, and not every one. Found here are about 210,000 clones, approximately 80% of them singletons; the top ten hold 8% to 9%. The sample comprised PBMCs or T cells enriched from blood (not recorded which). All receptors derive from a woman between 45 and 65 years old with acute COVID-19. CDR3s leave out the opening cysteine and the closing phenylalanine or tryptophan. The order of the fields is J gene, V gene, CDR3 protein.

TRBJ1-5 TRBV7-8 ASSVGVNQPQH
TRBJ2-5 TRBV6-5 ASTRGQGAQTQY
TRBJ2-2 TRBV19 ASSPQAGGNTGELF
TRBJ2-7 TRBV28 ASSLGMGGPYEQY
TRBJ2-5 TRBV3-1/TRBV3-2 ASSSRLGQETQY
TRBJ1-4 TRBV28 ASRDGGASLEKLF
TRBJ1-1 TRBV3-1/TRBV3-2 ASSELGGLAEAF
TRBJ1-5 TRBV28 ASRIPRQEMDQPQH
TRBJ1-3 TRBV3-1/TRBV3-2 ASSQKQAFSGNTIY
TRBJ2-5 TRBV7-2 ASSPRSAGLETQY
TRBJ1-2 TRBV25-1 ASRGSGYNYGYT
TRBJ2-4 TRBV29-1 SITSGRGLQY
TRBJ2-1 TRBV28 ASTSPEGRKTSGSMNEQF
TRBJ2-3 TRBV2 ASSVGDRGTDTQY
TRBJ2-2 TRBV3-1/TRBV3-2 ASSQSGTGELF